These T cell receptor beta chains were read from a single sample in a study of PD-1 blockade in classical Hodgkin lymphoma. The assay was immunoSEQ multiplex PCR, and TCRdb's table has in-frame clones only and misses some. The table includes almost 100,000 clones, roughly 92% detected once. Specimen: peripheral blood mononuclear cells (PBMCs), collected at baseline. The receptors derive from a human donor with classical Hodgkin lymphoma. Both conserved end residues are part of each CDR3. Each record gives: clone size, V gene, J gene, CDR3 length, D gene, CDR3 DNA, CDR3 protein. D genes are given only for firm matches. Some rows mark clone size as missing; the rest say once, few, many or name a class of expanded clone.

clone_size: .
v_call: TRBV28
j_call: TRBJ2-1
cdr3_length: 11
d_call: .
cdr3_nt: TGTGCCAGCAGTTCGAATGGTGAGCAGTTCTTC
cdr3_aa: CASSSNGEQFF

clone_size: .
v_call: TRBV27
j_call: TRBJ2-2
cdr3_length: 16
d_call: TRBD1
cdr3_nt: TGTGCCAGCAGTTTTTGGGGACAGGGATCCACCGGGGAGCTGTTTTTT
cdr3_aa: CASSFWGQGSTGELFF

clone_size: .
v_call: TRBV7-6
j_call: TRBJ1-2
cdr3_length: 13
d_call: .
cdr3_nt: TGTGCCAGCAGCTCCCCAGGGTCCTATGGCTACACCTTC
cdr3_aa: CASSSPGSYGYTF

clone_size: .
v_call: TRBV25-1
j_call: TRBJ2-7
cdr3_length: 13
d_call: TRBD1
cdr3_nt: TGTGCCAGCAGGACAGGGTACTCCTACGAGCAGTACTTC
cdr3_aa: CASRTGYSYEQYF

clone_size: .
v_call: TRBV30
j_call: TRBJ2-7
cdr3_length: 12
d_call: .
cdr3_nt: TGTGCCTGGAGTGTACCGAACGACGAGCAGTACTTC
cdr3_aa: CAWSVPNDEQYF

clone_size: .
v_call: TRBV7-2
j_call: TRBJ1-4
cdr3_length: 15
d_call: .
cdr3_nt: TGTGCCAGCAGTCCGGAGGACCGCTATAATGAAAAACTGTTTTTT
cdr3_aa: CASSPEDRYNEKLFF

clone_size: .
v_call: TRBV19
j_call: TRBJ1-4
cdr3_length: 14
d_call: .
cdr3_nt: TGTGCCAGTAGGACGACAGCAACTAATGAAAAACTGTTTTTT
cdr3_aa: CASRTTATNEKLFF

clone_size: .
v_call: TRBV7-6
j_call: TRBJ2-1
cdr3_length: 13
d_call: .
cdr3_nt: TGTGCCAGCAGCTTTCTGGATAGCAATGAGCAGTTCTTC
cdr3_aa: CASSFLDSNEQFF

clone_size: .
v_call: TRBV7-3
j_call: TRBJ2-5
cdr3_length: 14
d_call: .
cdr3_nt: TGTGCCAGCAGCCAGGCCACCAACCAAGAGACCCAGTACTTC
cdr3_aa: CASSQATNQETQYF

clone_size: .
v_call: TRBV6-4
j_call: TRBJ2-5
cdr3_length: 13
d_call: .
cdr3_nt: TGTGCCAGTTCTAGCTTGAGGGGAGAGACCCAGTACTTC
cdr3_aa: CASSSLRGETQYF

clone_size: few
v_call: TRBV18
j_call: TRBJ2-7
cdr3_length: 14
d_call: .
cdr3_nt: TGTGCCAGCTCACCACCCACGGACAGCTACGAGCAGTACTTC
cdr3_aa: CASSPPTDSYEQYF

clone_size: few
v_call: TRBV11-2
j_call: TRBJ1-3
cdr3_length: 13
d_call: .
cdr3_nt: TGTGCCAGCAGCCCTTACCGAGATGACAGGAAATATTTT
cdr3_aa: CASSPYRDDRKYF

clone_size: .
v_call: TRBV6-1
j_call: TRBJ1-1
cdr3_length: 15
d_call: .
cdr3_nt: TGTGCCAGCTCCCGAACCCTCAGGGTTGAGAGTGAAGCTTTCTTT
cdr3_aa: CASSRTLRVESEAFF

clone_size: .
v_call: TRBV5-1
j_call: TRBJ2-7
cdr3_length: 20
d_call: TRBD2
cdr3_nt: TGCGCCAGCAGTTTAAACCAGGGACAGGGACTAGCGGGAGGCCGCTACGAGCAGTACTTC
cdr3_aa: CASSLNQGQGLAGGRYEQYF

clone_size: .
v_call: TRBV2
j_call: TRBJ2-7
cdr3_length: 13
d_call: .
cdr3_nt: TGTGCCAGCAGCGGCCGGGTCTCCTACGAGCAGTACTTC
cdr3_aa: CASSGRVSYEQYF

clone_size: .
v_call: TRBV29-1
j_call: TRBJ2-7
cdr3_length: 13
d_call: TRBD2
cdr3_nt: TGCAGCGTCGGACTAGCGGGGTTGGGGGAGCAGTACTTC
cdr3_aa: CSVGLAGLGEQYF

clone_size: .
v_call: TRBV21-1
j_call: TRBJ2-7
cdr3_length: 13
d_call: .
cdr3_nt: TGTGCCAGCGTGGGGCCAAGAGCCTACGAGCAGTACTTC
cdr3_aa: CASVGPRAYEQYF

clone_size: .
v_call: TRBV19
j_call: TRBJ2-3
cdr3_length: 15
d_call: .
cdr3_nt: TGTGCCAGTAGCGAGGGGGGGAGAAGTTCAGATACGCAGTATTTT
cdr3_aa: CASSEGGRSSDTQYF

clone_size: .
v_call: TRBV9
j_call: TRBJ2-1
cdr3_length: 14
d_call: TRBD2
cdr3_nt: TGTGCCAGCTCGGGACTCCGCGGGAGGAATGAGCAGTTCTTC
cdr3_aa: CASSGLRGRNEQFF

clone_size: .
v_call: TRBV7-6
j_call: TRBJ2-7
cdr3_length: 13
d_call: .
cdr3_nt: TGTGCCAGCAGCTTAGCGGGGTCCTACGAGCAGTACTTC
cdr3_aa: CASSLAGSYEQYF

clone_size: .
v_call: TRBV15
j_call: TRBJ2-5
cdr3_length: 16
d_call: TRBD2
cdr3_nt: TGTGCCACCAGCATGGGACTAGCGGGAGGAGCAGGGACCCAGTACTTC
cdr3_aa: CATSMGLAGGAGTQYF

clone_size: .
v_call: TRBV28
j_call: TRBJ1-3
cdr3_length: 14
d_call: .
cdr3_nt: TGTGCCAGCAGTTTTTTTAGCTCTGGAAACACCATATATTTT
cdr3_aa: CASSFFSSGNTIYF

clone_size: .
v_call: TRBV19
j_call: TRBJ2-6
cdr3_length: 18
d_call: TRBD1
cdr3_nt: TGTGCCAGTAGTATAGATCCAGGGGGCTGGTCTGGGGCCAACGTCCTGACTTTC
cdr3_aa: CASSIDPGGWSGANVLTF

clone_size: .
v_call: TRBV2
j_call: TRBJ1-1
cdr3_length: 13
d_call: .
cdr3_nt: TGTGCCAGCAGCTCGTGGCAGACCCCTGAAGCTTTCTTT
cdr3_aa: CASSSWQTPEAFF

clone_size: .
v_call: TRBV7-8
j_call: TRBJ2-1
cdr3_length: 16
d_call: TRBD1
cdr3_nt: TGTGCCAGCAGCCATATCACAGGGGGCGGAGCCCGGGAGCAGTTCTTC
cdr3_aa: CASSHITGGGAREQFF

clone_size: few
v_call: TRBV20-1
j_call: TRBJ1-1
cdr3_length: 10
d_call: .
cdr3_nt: TGCAGTGCTGCCCATGGCGAAGCTTTCTTT
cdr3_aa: CSAAHGEAFF

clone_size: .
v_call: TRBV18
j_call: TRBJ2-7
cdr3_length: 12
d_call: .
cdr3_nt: TGTGCCAGCTCACCAAATGGAGGCGAGCAGTACTTC
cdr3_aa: CASSPNGGEQYF

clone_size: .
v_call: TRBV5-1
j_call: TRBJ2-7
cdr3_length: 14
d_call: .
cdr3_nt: TGCGCCAGCAGCGTGCTAGCGTACCCCTACGAGCAGTACTTC
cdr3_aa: CASSVLAYPYEQYF

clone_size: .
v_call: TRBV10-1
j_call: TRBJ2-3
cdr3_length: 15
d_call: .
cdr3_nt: TGCGCCAGCATGGGGGGATCGGGACCCACAGATACGCAGTATTTT
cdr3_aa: CASMGGSGPTDTQYF

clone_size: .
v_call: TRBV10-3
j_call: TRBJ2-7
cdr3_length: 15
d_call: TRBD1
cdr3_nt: TGTGCCATCACTGGGACAGGGGGAGGTAACTACGAGCAGTACTTC
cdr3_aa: CAITGTGGGNYEQYF

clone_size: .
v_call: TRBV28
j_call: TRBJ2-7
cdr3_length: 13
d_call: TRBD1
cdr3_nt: TGTGCCAGCAGCCGGACAGGTCCCTACGAGCAGTACTTC
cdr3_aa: CASSRTGPYEQYF

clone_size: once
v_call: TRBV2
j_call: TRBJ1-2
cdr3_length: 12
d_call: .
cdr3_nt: TGTGCCAGCATGGCGGCGGCTTGGGGCTACACCTTC
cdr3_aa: CASMAAAWGYTF

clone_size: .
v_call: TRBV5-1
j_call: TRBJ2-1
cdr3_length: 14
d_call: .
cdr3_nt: TGCGCCAGCTTCAGGACTGGGGCTTACAATGAGCAGTTCTTC
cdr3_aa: CASFRTGAYNEQFF

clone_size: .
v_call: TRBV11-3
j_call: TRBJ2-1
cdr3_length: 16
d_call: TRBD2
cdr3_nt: TGTGCCAGCAGCTTAGACGCAACTAGCGGGGACAATGAGCAGTTCTTC
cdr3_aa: CASSLDATSGDNEQFF

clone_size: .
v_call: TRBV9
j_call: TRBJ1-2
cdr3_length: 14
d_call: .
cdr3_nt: TGTGCCAGCAGCGTAGCCGGGATGTCGTATGGCTACACCTTC
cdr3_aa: CASSVAGMSYGYTF

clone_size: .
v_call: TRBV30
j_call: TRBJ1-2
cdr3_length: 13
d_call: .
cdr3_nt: TGTGCCTGGAGCGCCCACGGGACGCCCGGCTACACCTTC
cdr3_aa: CAWSAHGTPGYTF

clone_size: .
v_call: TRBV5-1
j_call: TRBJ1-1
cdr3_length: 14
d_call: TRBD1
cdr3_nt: TGCGCCACCCGGACAGGCGACATGAACACTGAAGCTTTCTTT
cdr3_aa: CATRTGDMNTEAFF

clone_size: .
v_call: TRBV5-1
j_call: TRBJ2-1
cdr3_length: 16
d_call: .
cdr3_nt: TGCGCCAGCAGCTCAACCGGGGTCTTCCTCGGGAATGAGCAGTTCTTC
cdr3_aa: CASSSTGVFLGNEQFF

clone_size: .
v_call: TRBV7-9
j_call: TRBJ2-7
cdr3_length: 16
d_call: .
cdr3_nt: TGTGCCAGCAGCTCCACCAGTGGGCAGGGGCAGTACGAGCAGTACTTC
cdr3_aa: CASSSTSGQGQYEQYF

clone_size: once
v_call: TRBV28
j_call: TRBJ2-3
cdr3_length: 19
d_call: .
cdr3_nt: TGTGCCAGCAGTTTACTCCCTCCGGACCCAAGGGGCAGCACAGATACGCAGTATTTT
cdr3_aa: CASSLLPPDPRGSTDTQYF

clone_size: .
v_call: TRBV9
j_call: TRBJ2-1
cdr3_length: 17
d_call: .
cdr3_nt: TGTGCCAGCAGCGCGTTGGGGGGAGTGGTACTCAACAATGAGCAGTTCTTC
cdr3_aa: CASSALGGVVLNNEQFF

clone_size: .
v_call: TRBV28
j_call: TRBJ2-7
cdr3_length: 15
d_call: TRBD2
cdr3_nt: TGTGCCAGCAGCCCAGGACTAGCGGGAGGCTACGAGCAGTACTTC
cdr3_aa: CASSPGLAGGYEQYF

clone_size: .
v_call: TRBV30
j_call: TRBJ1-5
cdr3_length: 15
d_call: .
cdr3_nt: TGTGCCTGGAGTAGCCAGTTAGGGGGAGAACAGCCCCAGCATTTT
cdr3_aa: CAWSSQLGGEQPQHF

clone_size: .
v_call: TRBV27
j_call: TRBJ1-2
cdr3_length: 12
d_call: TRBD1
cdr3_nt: TGTGCCAGCAGGCAGGGGGCCTATGGCTACACCTTC
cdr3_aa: CASRQGAYGYTF

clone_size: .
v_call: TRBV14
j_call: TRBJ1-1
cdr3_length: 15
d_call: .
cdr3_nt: TGTGCCAGCAGCCCCGTTTCGTTTATGAACACTGAAGCTTTCTTT
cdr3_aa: CASSPVSFMNTEAFF

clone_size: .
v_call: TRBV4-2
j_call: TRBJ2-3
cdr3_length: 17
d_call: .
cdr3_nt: TGTGCCAGCAGCCAAGGCCGCATGGGGGGCTCGACAGATACGCAGTATTTT
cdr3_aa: CASSQGRMGGSTDTQYF

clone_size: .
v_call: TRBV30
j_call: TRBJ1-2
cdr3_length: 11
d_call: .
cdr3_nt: TGTGCCTGGAGTGTAGAATATGGCTACACCTTC
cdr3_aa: CAWSVEYGYTF

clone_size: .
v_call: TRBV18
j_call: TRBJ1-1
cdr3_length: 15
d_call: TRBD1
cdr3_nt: TGTGCCAGCTCACCACAGGGACAGGGAGGAACTGAAGCTTTCTTT
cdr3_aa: CASSPQGQGGTEAFF

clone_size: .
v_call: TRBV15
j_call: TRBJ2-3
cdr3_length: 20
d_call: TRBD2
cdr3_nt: TGTGCCACCAGCACTCAACAGGGACTAGCGGGAGTGGTAGGCACAGATACGCAGTATTTT
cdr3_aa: CATSTQQGLAGVVGTDTQYF

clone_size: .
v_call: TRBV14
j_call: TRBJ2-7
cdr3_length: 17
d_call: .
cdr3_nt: TGTGCCAGCAGCCAAGATCTAGGAGGGTCCCCCTCCTACGAGCAGTACTTC
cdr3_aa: CASSQDLGGSPSYEQYF

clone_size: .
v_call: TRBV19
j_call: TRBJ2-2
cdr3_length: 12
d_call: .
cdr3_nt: TGTGCCAGTAGTATGGGGGGCGGGGAGCTGTTTTTT
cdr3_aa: CASSMGGGELFF

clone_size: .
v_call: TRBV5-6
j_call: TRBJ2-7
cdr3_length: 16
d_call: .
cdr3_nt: TGTGCCAGCAGCTTGTGGCCCGGGACACCACTCTACGAGCAGTACTTC
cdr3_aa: CASSLWPGTPLYEQYF

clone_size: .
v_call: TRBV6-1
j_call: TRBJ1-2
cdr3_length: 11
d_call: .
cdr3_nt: TGTGCCAGCGGGTGGGTAGCTGGCTACACCTTC
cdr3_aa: CASGWVAGYTF

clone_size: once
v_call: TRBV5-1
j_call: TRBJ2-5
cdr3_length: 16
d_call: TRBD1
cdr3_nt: TGCGCCAGCAGCTTCGGGTTACTGGGACAGCAAGAGACCCAGTACTTC
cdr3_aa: CASSFGLLGQQETQYF